The 21 T cell receptor beta chains presented below share a single source sample, sequenced in a study of cytomegalovirus exposure and HLA in healthy donors. Both 60 Vbeta primers and 13 Jbeta primers went into the PCR. Assay used: immunoSEQ multiplex PCR; TCRdb lists only in-frame clones, some missing. The sample has approximately 89,000 clones, 85% seen once; the top ten hold nearly 7.5%. Input material: PBMCs. These receptors all stem from a man between 35 and 55 years old in good health and CMV-seropositive.

The chain is built from TRBV6-6 and TRBJ2-5; 9 positions match TRBD2. CDR1 MNHNY and CDR2 SVGAGI come from the germline V gene (reference sequence). The junction had 6 bases not matched to a gene; V was cut back by 7 bases and J by 0 bases. The CDR3 runs 15 residues. This CDR3 is CASINSGRNQETQYF. In nucleotides, the CDR3 is TGTGCCAGCATTAATAGCGGGAGAAACCAAGAGACCCAGTACTTC.

The rearrangement uses TRBV11-2 and TRBJ1-4; weak D call: TRBD1 (5 bases). Germline assignment: CDR1 SGHAT and CDR2 FQNNGV. The CDR3 is 13 residues long. Between the trimmed V and J ends, which lost 5 bases and 12 bases, there was a span of 16 bases. This CDR3 reads CASSVRQGLELFF. As DNA, the CDR3 is TGTGCCAGCAGCGTAAGGCAGGGACTGGAACTGTTTTTT.

The chain carries TRBV12-5 and TRBJ2-7, with TRBD2 as a possible D gene (5 bases). Germline-derived CDR1 and CDR2 are LGHNT and FRNRAP. This CDR3 region has 17 residues. V lost 0 bases and J lost 2, with 17 bases in between. The CDR3 region is CASGLVRGERPTYEQYF. The DNA for the CDR3 is TGTGCTAGTGGTTTGGTACGAGGAGAGCGGCCGACCTACGAGCAGTACTTC.

The count of this clone is one. The chain is built from TRBV20-1 and TRBJ1-5; possibly TRBD1 for D (6 bases). Germline V CDR1 and CDR2: DFQATT, SNEGSKA (reference sequence). This CDR3 comprises 11 residues. V shed 3 bases and J shed 11 bases, with 11 bases lying between them. The CDR3 nucleotides are TGCAGTGCTAGTTGGGGGACAACCCAGCATTTT. Translated: CSASWGTTQHF.

The chain uses TRBV6-5 and TRBJ2-5; 10 bases agree with TRBD2. The CDR3 length is 15 residues. V was pared by 0 bases and J by 3 bases, with 1 base of the junction left unmatched. Germline CDR1 MNHEY, CDR2 SVGAGI. The CDR3 bases are TGTGCCAGCAGTTACTCCCTAGCGGGAGAAGAGACCCAGTACTTC. As protein: CASSYSLAGEETQYF.

The J gene is TRBJ2-5, the V gene TRBV19; TRBD1 matches at 8 bases. Germline lookup yields CDR1 LNHDA and CDR2 SQIVND (reference sequence). CDR3 length: 14 residues. V lost 1 base, J lost 5 bases, and 3 bases stayed unmatched. The CDR3 here is CASSIGAGGETQYF. The CDR3 DNA reads TGTGCCAGTAGTATAGGCGCAGGGGGCGAGACCCAGTACTTC.

The chain links TRBV7-6 to TRBJ2-3; 12 positions match TRBD2. V lost 1 base to trimming and J lost 3 bases; unmatched junction nucleotides: 5. Per germline, CDR1 SGHVS and CDR2 FNYEAQ. The CDR3 contains 17 residues. This chain's CDR3 is CASSLEASGGVTDTQYF. CDR3 nucleotides: TGTGCCAGCAGCTTAGAGGCTAGCGGGGGGGTGACAGATACGCAGTATTTT.

A note on this clone: Other DNA variants within this sample encode the same CDR3. V is TRBV10-1 and J is TRBJ2-1; possible D gene TRBD2, 6 bases. Germline V lookup: CDR1 WNHNN, CDR2 SYGVQD (reference sequence). Trimming removed 0 bases from V and 8 bases from J, with 14 bases in between. The CDR3 has 15 residues. This chain's CDR3 is CASSESLAGAHEQFF. The CDR3 DNA sequence: TGCGCCAGCAGTGAGTCACTAGCAGGAGCCCATGAGCAGTTCTTC.

In its sample, this clone was seen once. V and J are TRBV7-6 and TRBJ2-7; D is perhaps TRBD2 (6 bases). The V end lost 5 bases, the J end lost 6 bases, and 26 bases lay between the germline ends. Looked up from germline, CDR1 is SGHVS and CDR2 is FNYEAQ. CDR3 length: 17 residues. The CDR3 spells CASSITSSVRFSGEQYF. CDR3 bases: TGTGCCAGCAGCATAACCTCTAGCGTCCGCTTCTCGGGCGAGCAGTACTTC.

The chain uses TRBV30 and TRBJ1-5; tentatively, D is TRBD1 (5 bases). Deletions cut 5 bases from V and 5 bases from J, with 13 bases between. The CDR3 totals 13 residues. CDR1 and CDR2 (germline): GTSNPN, SVGIG (reference sequence). The CDR3 nucleotides are TGTGCCTGGGGGGCTGGGGTCTATCAGCCCCAGCATTTT. Encoded protein: CAWGAGVYQPQHF.

This clone showed up just once. This rearrangement joins TRBV5-1 to TRBJ1-4; D is unclear. Trimming removed 4 bases at V and 0 bases at J, with 10 bases between. The V gene's germline CDR1 is SGHRS and CDR2 YFSETQ. The CDR3 has 15 amino acids. CDR3 nucleotides: TGCGCCAGCAGCGCTACGGGTGCAACTAATGAAAAACTGTTTTTT. Protein sequence: CASSATGATNEKLFF.

The chain carries TRBV19 and TRBJ2-2, with D perhaps TRBD2 (6 bases). Germline loops: CDR1 LNHDA, CDR2 SQIVND (reference sequence). The V end lost 7 bases, the J end lost 7 bases, and 16 bases lay between the germline ends. The CDR3 has 14 residues. CDR3 nucleotide sequence: TGTGCCAGTACCATAGGGCGGGGTGGCGGGGAGCTGTTTTTT. Translation: CASTIGRGGGELFF.

This clone is a singleton in its sample. V is TRBV18 and J is TRBJ1-1, with 7 bases lining up with TRBD1. V shed 5 bases and J 3 bases; nucleotides not matched to a gene: 3. The germline V gene has CDR1 KGHSH and CDR2 LQKENI. CDR3 length equals 13 residues. The CDR3 protein is CASSDTGDTEAFF. The CDR3 DNA is TGTGCCAGCTCAGATACAGGGGACACTGAAGCTTTCTTT.

The chain joins TRBV19 to TRBJ2-4; a possible D gene is TRBD2 (6 bases). Germline V gene sequence: CDR1 LNHDA, CDR2 SQIVND (reference sequence). V dropped 8 bases and J dropped 2 bases, with 16 bases sitting between them. CDR3 size: 15 residues. As DNA, the CDR3 is TGTGCCAGTGGTCAAGCGGGTCTGTCCAAAAACATTCAGTACTTC. Protein: CASGQAGLSKNIQYF.

The chain employs TRBV5-1 and TRBJ2-1; D gene uncertain. The V end was cut by 1 base, the J end by 0 bases, with 14 bases between. The CDR3 totals 17 residues. Germline loops: CDR1 SGHRS, CDR2 YFSETQ. CDR3 sequence reads: CASSLNLGGSSYNEQFF. CDR3 nucleotide sequence: TGCGCCAGCAGCTTGAACCTTGGCGGAAGCTCCTACAATGAGCAGTTCTTC.

The chain couples TRBV7-2 to TRBJ1-3; 7 nucleotides align to TRBD1. CDR1 and CDR2 (germline): SGHTA, FQGNSA. V shed 1 base, J shed 1 base, and the junction held 7 bases outside the gene matches. The CDR3 has 17 residues. CDR3 coding DNA: TGTGCCAGCAGCTTAGTGGGACAGTGGGGATCTGGAAACACCATATATTTT. It codes for CASSLVGQWGSGNTIYF. Variable domain in full (rest from reference TRBV7-2 and TRBJ1-3): GAGVSQSPSNKVTEKGKDVELRCDPISGHTALYWYRQSLGQGLEFLIYFQGNSAPDKSGLPSDRFSAERTGGSVSTLTIQRTQQEDSAVYLCASSLVGQWGSGNTIYFGEGSWLTVV.

The rearrangement links TRBV4-2 to TRBJ2-3, with TRBD2 identical over 7 bases. In germline, CDR1 is LGHNA, CDR2 YNFKEQ. The V and J ends lost 6 bases and 5 bases, in that order; junction bases with no gene match: 11. This CDR3 comprises 15 residues. The CDR3 DNA is TGTGCCAGCAGGGCGAGCGGGGCGTCGGGAGATACGCAGTATTTT. It specifies CASRASGASGDTQYF.

This clone was found once. The chain couples TRBV19 to TRBJ1-1; D is unresolved. This CDR3 region has 14 residues. V gave up 10 bases and J gave up 4 bases, with 19 bases separating them. Germline CDR1 reads LNHDA; CDR2 reads SQIVND (reference sequence). The CDR3 sequence is CATGRGSARTEAFF. The DNA of the CDR3 is TGTGCCACCGGCCGCGGTTCTGCTCGCACTGAAGCTTTCTTT.

The genes are TRBV7-2 and TRBJ2-7, with TRBD1 matching 10 bases. This CDR3 contains 15 residues. Losses at the gene ends were 8 bases for V and 6 bases for J; bases not matched to a gene: 13. Germline lookup yields CDR1 SGHTA and CDR2 FQGNSA. This chain's CDR3 is CASGKTGTGAGEQYF. As DNA, the CDR3 is TGTGCCAGCGGAAAAACCGGGACAGGGGCGGGCGAGCAGTACTTC.

This chain joins TRBV11-2 and TRBJ2-2; possibly TRBD1 for D (6 bases). Trimming pared 5 bases from V and 6 bases from J, leaving 28 bases between. This CDR3 contains 19 residues. Germline CDR1 and CDR2: SGHAT and FQNNGV. The CDR3: CASSLRPPMGRGVAGELFF. The CDR3 DNA reads TGTGCCAGCAGCCTAAGACCCCCGATGGGCAGGGGTGTTGCCGGGGAGCTGTTTTTT.

This clone was observed once. This chain uses TRBV6-5 with TRBJ1-1; the match to TRBD1 covers 9 bases. The germline CDR1 and CDR2 sequences are MNHEY and SVGAGI. There are 13 residues in the CDR3. Trimming took 7 bases from V and 11 from J; bases not matched to a gene: 11. CDR3 protein: CASNPKTGGKAFF. CDR3 nucleotides: TGTGCCAGCAATCCCAAAACAGGGGGCAAGGCTTTCTTT.